The 14 T cell receptor beta chains below come from one sample, sequenced in a study of blood T cell repertoires in COVID-19. The assay was immunoSEQ multiplex PCR, and TCRdb's table has in-frame clones only and misses some. The sample carries around 16,000 clones, around 87% recorded once. The sequenced sample was peripheral blood. The receptors stem from a man aged 60 to 75 with acute or convalescent COVID-19.

The gene calls are TRBV21-1 and TRBJ1-1. TRBV21-1 is a documented pseudogene. The CDR3 extends over 15 amino acids. The CDR3 is CARPSFRGGNTEAFF. The CDR3 DNA follows: TGTGCCAGACCGTCCTTTAGGGGGGGAAACACTGAAGCTTTCTTT.

The gene calls are TRBV28 and TRBJ1-2, with D possibly being TRBD1 (5 bases). The CDR3 covers 14 residues. V was cut by 6 bases and J by 4 bases, with 15 bases left in between. CDR1 is MDHEN and CDR2 is SYDVKM in the germline V gene. The CDR3 DNA follows: TGTGCCAGCAGCCTGGAGAACAGGTCCTATGGCTACACCTTC. Translation: CASSLENRSYGYTF.

The chain is built from TRBV10-3 and TRBJ2-5; possible D gene TRBD2, 7 bases. The V gene lost 0 bases and the J gene lost 2 bases, with 16 bases spanning the gap. CDR1 is ENHRY, CDR2 SYGVKD, per germline. CDR3 length: 17 residues. The CDR3 DNA sequence: TGTGCCATCAGTGAGTCGGAACCCGGGGGGCTACAAGAGACCCAGTACTTC. It is translated as CAISESEPGGLQETQYF.

This sequence joins TRBV4-1 and TRBJ1-1, with 8 bases aligning to TRBD1. J gave up 3 bases and V 3 bases, and 3 bases lay outside the gene matches. The CDR3 loop spans 14 amino acids. Germline V gene sequence: CDR1 MGHRA, CDR2 YSYEKL. The CDR3 coding sequence is TGCGCCAGCAGCCAGGTCAGGGGGCACACTGAAGCTTTCTTT. This sequence encodes CASSQVRGHTEAFF.

Note on this clone: The junction shows a germline mismatch at one end, possibly a read error. The rearrangement links TRBV7-7 to TRBJ2-6; D call uncertain. Germline V lookup: CDR1 SSHAT, CDR2 FNYEAQ (reference sequence). The CDR3 has 15 residues. CDR3 region: CASSLGPAGANVLTF. CDR3 sequence (DNA): TGTGCTAGCAGTCTTGGGCCCGCTGGGGCCAACGTCCTGACTTTC.

The J gene is TRBJ2-2, the V gene TRBV7-2, with 11 bases identical to TRBD2. V dropped 8 bases and J dropped 7; count of bases not matched to a gene: 9. The CDR3 length is 15 residues. The germline gives CDR1 SGHTA, CDR2 FQGNSA. The CDR3: CASASGTSGLGELFF. CDR3 coding DNA: TGTGCCAGCGCCTCGGGGACTAGCGGCCTCGGGGAGCTGTTTTTT.

J is TRBJ1-6 and V is TRBV6-5; TRBD1 is a possible D gene (6 bases). Germline V CDR1 and CDR2: MNHEY, SVGAGI. This CDR3 is built from 16 residues. The V and J ends lost 4 bases and 6 bases respectively, with 16 bases between them. The CDR3 loop is CASSSPRTASNSPLHF. The CDR3 nucleotides read TGTGCCAGCAGTTCGCCTCGGACAGCCTCTAATTCACCCCTCCACTTT.

The chain couples TRBV6-6 to TRBJ1-3; possible D gene TRBD1, 5 bases. This CDR3 comprises 16 residues. Germline loops: CDR1 MNHNY, CDR2 SVGAGI (reference sequence). Trimming removed 4 bases from V and 1 base from J, with 14 bases in between. CDR3 nucleotides: TGTGCCAGCAGTTGGGGGGAGGGTGGGTCTGGAAACACCATATATTTT. This encodes CASSWGEGGSGNTIYF.

The chain uses TRBV6-2 or TRBV6-3 and TRBJ2-3; the D gene is possibly TRBD2 (6 bases). CDR1 and CDR2 (germline): MNHEY, SVGEGT. Trimming cost V 5 bases and J 3 bases, with 12 bases left between them. This CDR3 has 14 amino acids. CDR3 loop: CASSTGGATDTQYF. CDR3 coding DNA: TGTGCCAGCAGTACGGGCGGGGCAACAGATACGCAGTATTTT.

V and J are TRBV6-5 and TRBJ2-5; TRBD2 is a possible D gene (5 bases). The CDR3 is made up of 14 amino acids. V was pared by 6 bases and J by 5 bases, with 16 bases between. Germline CDR1 MNHEY, CDR2 SVGAGI. The chain's CDR3 is CASRADYNRETQYF. The CDR3 bases are TGTGCCAGCAGGGCAGACTATAACCGGGAGACCCAGTACTTC.

J is TRBJ2-3 and V is TRBV28; D might be TRBD1 (6 bases). Deletions cut 7 bases from V and 3 bases from J, with 20 bases between. CDR1 MDHEN and CDR2 SYDVKM come from the germline V gene. This CDR3 has 16 residues. Here the CDR3 DNA reads TGTGCCAGCACCCCTACCCGGGACAAACAAACAGATACGCAGTATTTT. This translates into CASTPTRDKQTDTQYF.

The chain is built from TRBV7-8 and TRBJ1-2; D is perhaps TRBD1 (6 bases). Trimming removed 6 bases at V and 4 bases at J, with 18 bases between. The CDR3 spans 15 residues. CDR1 is SGHVS and CDR2 is FQNEAQ in the germline V gene. The CDR3 bases are TGTGCCAGCAGTACGGGGGGAGTAGGGGGCTATGGCTACACCTTC. Its translation is CASSTGGVGGYGYTF.

The genes are TRBV30 and TRBJ2-5; possibly TRBD2 for D (6 bases). CDR3 size: 16 residues. V was cut by 2 bases and J by 8 bases, with 24 bases left in between. From germline, CDR1 is GTSNPN and CDR2 SVGIG (reference sequence). CDR3 sequence (DNA): TGTGCCTGGAGTACCCCGGGACTCCCATCCCTAGGTACCCAGTACTTC. Translating it yields CAWSTPGLPSLGTQYF.

The table lists this clone with a count of one. The chain has TRBV5-4 and TRBJ2-2, with 8 bases aligning to TRBD2. From germline, CDR1 is SGHNT and CDR2 YYREEE (reference sequence). The CDR3 loop spans 16 amino acids. V shed 4 bases and J 5 bases; nucleotides not matched to a gene: 10. This CDR3 is CASSGLAGQDTGELFF. The CDR3 nucleotides read TGTGCCAGCAGCGGACTAGCTGGGCAAGATACCGGGGAGCTGTTTTTT.